The source of this T cell receptor beta chain is a study of beta chain features in type 1 diabetes. This clone has a count of ten or more. Reverse transcribing all isolated RNA meant expressed TCRB transcripts were sequenced. Using immunoSEQ multiplex PCR, the repertoire was profiled, and TCRdb retains in-frame clones only, with some absent. The sample consists of 300,000 to 350,000 clones, around 7.6% of them appearing once. The V end lost 1 base, the J end lost 6 bases, and 23 bases lay between the germline ends. Germline loops: CDR1 SGHTS, CDR2 YDEGEE. This CDR3 contains 18 residues. The source material was central memory CD4+ T cells from blood. The clonotype was recovered from a young woman in good health. The genes are TRBV5-8 and TRBJ2-1; possible D gene TRBD1, 6 bases. The CDR3 bases are TGTGCCAGCAGCTTGCGGTGGGGGCGCAGGTCAAGGGGCAATGAGCAGTTCTTC. This gives the protein CASSLRWGRRSRGNEQFF.